The next 13 T cell receptor beta chains were all read from a single sample in a study of radiotherapy plus CTLA-4 blockade in lung cancer. Sequenced by immunoSEQ multiplex PCR; TCRdb stores in-frame clones only, minus some. Of roughly 13,000 clones listed, 87% are singletons. Sequenced material: peripheral blood, taken from a patient treated with radiotherapy plus ipilimumab. These receptors were collected from a human donor with non-small cell lung cancer that progressed on radiotherapy plus ipilimumab. Some clones in this sample may be carry-over from other donors' samples.

This chain links TRBV29-1 with TRBJ2-1; D possibly corresponds to TRBD1 (5 bases). This CDR3 has 13 residues. The germline V and J ends were trimmed by 4 bases and 1 base, with 8 bases remaining between them. Germline CDR1 is SQVTM and CDR2 is ANQGSEA. The DNA for the CDR3 is TGCAGCGTTGCAGGGTTTTCCTACAATGAGCAGTTCTTC. Its translation is CSVAGFSYNEQFF.

V is TRBV7-2 and J is TRBJ2-3, with D tentatively TRBD2 (5 bases). The CDR3 is 14 amino acids. V lost 5 bases and J 2 bases, leaving 11 bases between the germline ends. Germline lookup yields CDR1 SGHTA and CDR2 FQGNSA. The CDR3 spells CASSRSGPTDTQYF. The CDR3 DNA is TGTGCCAGCAGCAGAAGCGGCCCCACAGATACGCAGTATTTT.

This clone was observed a handful of times. J is TRBJ2-2 and V is TRBV19, with 10 bases that match TRBD2. The CDR3 has 19 residues. J lost 5 bases, V lost 5 bases, and 17 bases had no gene match. Germline CDR1 reads LNHDA; CDR2 reads SQIVND (reference sequence). The CDR3 region has the DNA TGTGCCAGTAGTCCACGCTCAGCGGGGGGGCCGAGCAAAACCGGGGAGCTGTTTTTT. It encodes CASSPRSAGGPSKTGELFF. Filled out from reference TRBV19 and TRBJ2-2, the complete variable domain reads DGGITQSPKYLFRKEGQNVTLSCEQNLNHDAMYWYRQDPGQGLRLIYYSQIVNDFQKGDIAEGYSVSREKKESFPLTVTSAQKNPTAFYLCASSPRSAGGPSKTGELFFGEGSRLTVL.

The chain uses TRBV15 and TRBJ2-1, with 14 bases fitting TRBD2. CDR1 is LNHNV, CDR2 YYDKDF, per germline (reference sequence). V shed 4 bases and J 7 bases; nucleotides not matched to a gene: 6. The CDR3 consists of 16 residues. The CDR3 DNA reads TGTGCCACCAGCACCCTGACTAGCGGGGGGGCGAATGAGCAGTTCTTC. Translating gives CATSTLTSGGANEQFF.

The chain combines TRBV2 with TRBJ1-2, with D unresolved. V lost 3 bases to trimming and J lost 5 bases, with 10 bases between them. Germline V gives CDR1 SNHLY, CDR2 FYNNEI. The CDR3 has 13 amino acids. The CDR3 region is CASSDEDVYGYTF. The CDR3, as DNA: TGTGCCAGCAGTGATGAGGATGTATATGGCTACACCTTC.

A single count supports this clone. The chain uses TRBV7-2 and TRBJ2-1, with 7 bases identical to TRBD2. There are 16 residues in the CDR3. Germline V CDR1 and CDR2: SGHTA, FQGNSA. J gave up 0 bases and V 4 bases, and 6 bases lay outside the gene matches. The CDR3 loop is CASSSPGLVSYNEQFF. CDR3 coding DNA: TGTGCCAGCAGCTCGCCCGGACTAGTCTCCTACAATGAGCAGTTCTTC.

The chain recombines TRBV7-2 with TRBJ1-3; 10 bases match TRBD1. CDR1 and CDR2 from the germline V gene are SGHTA and FQGNSA. CDR3 size: 15 residues. J lost 6 bases, V lost 4 bases, and 6 bases had no gene match. This chain's CDR3 is CASSSFDRGLNTIYF. The DNA of the CDR3 is TGTGCCAGCAGCTCTTTCGACAGGGGGCTAAACACCATATATTTT.

The CDR3 protein is CASRQVGSYNEQFF. In DNA, the CDR3 is TGCGCCAGTCGACAAGTGGGCTCCTACAATGAGCAGTTCTTC. This rearrangement joins TRBV4-1 to TRBJ2-1, with D hard to call. Germline V lookup: CDR1 MGHRA, CDR2 YSYEKL. This CDR3 is 14 amino acids long. The V end lost 9 bases, the J end lost 0 bases, and 12 bases lay between the germline ends.

The chain joins TRBV9 to TRBJ2-3, with 10 bases lining up with TRBD2. CDR1 SGDLS and CDR2 YYNGEE come from the germline V gene. With 0 bases clipped from V and 6 bases from J, the junction kept 10 bases outside the gene matches. The length of the CDR3 is 17 residues. Here the CDR3 DNA reads TGTGCCAGCAGCGTAGCTCCTAGCGGGGGAGTTTTCGATACGCAGTATTTT. The encoded protein is CASSVAPSGGVFDTQYF. Drawing the rest from reference TRBV9 and TRBJ2-3, the complete variable domain is DSGVTQTPKHLITATGQRVTLRCSPRSGDLSVYWYQQSLDQGLQFLIQYYNGEERAKGNILERFSAQQFPDLHSELNLSSLELGDSALYFCASSVAPSGGVFDTQYFGPGTRLTVL.

The chain employs TRBV5-1 and TRBJ2-2; 8 nucleotides align to TRBD1. The germline V gene encodes CDR1 SGHRS and CDR2 YFSETQ. V lost 4 bases, J lost 2 bases, and 4 bases stayed unmatched. This CDR3 has 15 residues. The CDR3 reads CASSHGQGNTGELFF. DNA of the CDR3: TGCGCCAGCAGCCACGGACAGGGAAACACCGGGGAGCTGTTTTTT.

The chain has TRBV5-1 and TRBJ2-5; 7 bases map to TRBD1. The CDR3 consists of 15 residues. The V and J ends lost 4 bases and 4 bases, in that order; junction bases with no gene match: 10. Germline CDR1 reads SGHRS; CDR2 reads YFSETQ. The CDR3, as DNA: TGCGCCAGCAGCCTAGACAGGGTGGGTCTAGAGACCCAGTACTTC. Encoded protein: CASSLDRVGLETQYF.

The chain links TRBV19 to TRBJ1-2, with 8 bases aligning to TRBD1. The CDR3 length is 13 residues. CDR1 is LNHDA and CDR2 is SQIVND in the germline V gene (reference sequence). The V gene end was trimmed by 7 bases and the J gene end by 7 bases; junction bases not matched to a gene: 8. Here the CDR3 reads CASIRTGQRGYTF. The CDR3 DNA is TGTGCCAGTATAAGGACAGGGCAGCGTGGCTACACCTTC.

The rearrangement uses TRBV5-4 and TRBJ1-4; D unclear. The CDR3 length is 16 residues. Germline V gene data show CDR1 as SGHNT and CDR2 as YYREEE (reference sequence). Trimming left V 6 bases short and J 0 bases short, with 15 bases between. The CDR3: CASNPGGPATNEKLFF. CDR3 bases: TGTGCCAGCAACCCGGGTGGCCCTGCAACTAATGAAAAACTGTTTTTT.